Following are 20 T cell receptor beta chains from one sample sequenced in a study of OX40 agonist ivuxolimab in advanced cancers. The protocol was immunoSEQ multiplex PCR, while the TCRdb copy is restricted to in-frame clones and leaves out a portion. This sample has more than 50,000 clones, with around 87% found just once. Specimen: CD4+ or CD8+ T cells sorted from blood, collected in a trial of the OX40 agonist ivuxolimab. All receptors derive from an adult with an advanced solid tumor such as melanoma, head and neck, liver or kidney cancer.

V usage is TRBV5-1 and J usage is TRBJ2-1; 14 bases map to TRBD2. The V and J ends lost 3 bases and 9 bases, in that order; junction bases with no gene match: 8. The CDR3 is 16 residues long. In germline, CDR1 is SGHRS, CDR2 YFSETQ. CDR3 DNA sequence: TGCGCCAGCAGCTATGAGACTAGCGGGAGGGCCGGTGAGCAGTTCTTC. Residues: CASSYETSGRAGEQFF.

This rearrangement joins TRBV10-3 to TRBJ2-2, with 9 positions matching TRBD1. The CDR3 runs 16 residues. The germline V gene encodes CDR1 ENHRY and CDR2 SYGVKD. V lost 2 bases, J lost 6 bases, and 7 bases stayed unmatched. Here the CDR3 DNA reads TGTGCCATCAGTGAGCCGGACAGGGGTCGCGCCGGGGAGCTGTTTTTT. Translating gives CAISEPDRGRAGELFF.

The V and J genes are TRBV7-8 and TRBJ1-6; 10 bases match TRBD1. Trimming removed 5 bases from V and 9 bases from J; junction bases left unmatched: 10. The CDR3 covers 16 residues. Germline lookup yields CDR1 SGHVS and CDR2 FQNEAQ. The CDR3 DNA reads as TGTGCCAGCAGCCTATCAACGACAGGGGGCATTTCACCCCTCCACTTT. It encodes CASSLSTTGGISPLHF.

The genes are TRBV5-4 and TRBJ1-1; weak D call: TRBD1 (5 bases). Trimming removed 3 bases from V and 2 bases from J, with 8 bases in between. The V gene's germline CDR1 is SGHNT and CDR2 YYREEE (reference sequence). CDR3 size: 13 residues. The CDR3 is CASSSDKNTEAFF. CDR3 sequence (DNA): TGTGCCAGCAGCTCGGACAAAAACACTGAAGCTTTCTTT.

CDR3 nucleotides: TGTGCCAGCAGTTACTCGAGAGGGCAGCCCCAGCATTTT. It specifies CASSYSRGQPQHF. The J gene is TRBJ1-5, the V gene TRBV6-5; D is ambiguous. Trimming cost V 0 bases and J 7 bases, with 7 bases left between them. The CDR3 is made up of 13 amino acids. Germline loops: CDR1 MNHEY, CDR2 SVGAGI.

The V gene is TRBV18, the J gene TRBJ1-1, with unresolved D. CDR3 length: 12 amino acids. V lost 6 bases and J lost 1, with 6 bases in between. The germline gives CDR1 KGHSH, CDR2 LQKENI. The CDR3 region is CASSGGNTEAFF. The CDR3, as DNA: TGTGCCAGCTCTGGAGGGAACACTGAAGCTTTCTTT.

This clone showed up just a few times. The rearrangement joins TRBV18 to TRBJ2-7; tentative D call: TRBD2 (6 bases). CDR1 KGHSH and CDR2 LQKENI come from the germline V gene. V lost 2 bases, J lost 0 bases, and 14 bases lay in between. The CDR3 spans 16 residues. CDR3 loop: CASSPGSSASSYEQYF. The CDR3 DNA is TGTGCCAGCTCACCAGGGTCTAGCGCGAGCTCCTACGAGCAGTACTTC.

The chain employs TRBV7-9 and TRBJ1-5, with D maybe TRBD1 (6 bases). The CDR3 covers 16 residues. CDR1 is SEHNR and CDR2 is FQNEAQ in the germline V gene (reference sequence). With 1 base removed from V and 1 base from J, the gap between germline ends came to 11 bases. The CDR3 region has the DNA TGTGCCAGCAGCTTAGAGGGGGGAATGAGCAATCAGCCCCAGCATTTT. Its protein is CASSLEGGMSNQPQHF. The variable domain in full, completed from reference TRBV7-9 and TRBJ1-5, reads DTGVSQNPRHKITKRGQNVTFRCDPISEHNRLYWYRQTLGQGPEFLTYFQNEAQLEKSRLLSDRFSAERPKGSFSTLEIQRTEQGDSAMYLCASSLEGGMSNQPQHFGDGTRLSIL.

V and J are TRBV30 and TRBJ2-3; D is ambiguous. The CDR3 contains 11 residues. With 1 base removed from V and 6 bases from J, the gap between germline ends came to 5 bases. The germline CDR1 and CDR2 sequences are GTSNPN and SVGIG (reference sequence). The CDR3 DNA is TGTGCCTGGAGTGCCCTCGATACGCAGTATTTT. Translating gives CAWSALDTQYF.

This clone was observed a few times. CDR3 region: CASSSQGAQPQHF. DNA of the CDR3: TGTGCCAGTAGTTCCCAGGGCGCTCAGCCCCAGCATTTT. V gene TRBV19 combines with J gene TRBJ1-5, with D perhaps TRBD1 (5 bases). CDR1 is LNHDA and CDR2 is SQIVND in the germline V gene (reference sequence). CDR3 length: 13 residues. The V end was cut by 5 bases, the J end by 6 bases, with 11 bases between.

The CDR3 DNA is TGTGCCACCAGCAGAGATAGCGTGTTCAGAACCCAGTACTTC. Translating it yields CATSRDSVFRTQYF. The rearrangement uses TRBV15 and TRBJ2-5; D possibly corresponds to TRBD2 (5 bases). The V gene's germline CDR1 is LNHNV and CDR2 YYDKDF (reference sequence). The CDR3 runs 14 residues. V lost 0 bases and J 8 bases, leaving 13 bases between the germline ends.

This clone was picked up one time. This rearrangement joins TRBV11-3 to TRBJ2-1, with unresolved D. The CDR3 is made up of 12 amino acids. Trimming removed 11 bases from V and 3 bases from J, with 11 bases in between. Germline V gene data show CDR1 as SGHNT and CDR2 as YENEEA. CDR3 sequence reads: CAGTAGYNEQFF. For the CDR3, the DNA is TGTGCCGGTACCGCCGGCTACAATGAGCAGTTCTTC.

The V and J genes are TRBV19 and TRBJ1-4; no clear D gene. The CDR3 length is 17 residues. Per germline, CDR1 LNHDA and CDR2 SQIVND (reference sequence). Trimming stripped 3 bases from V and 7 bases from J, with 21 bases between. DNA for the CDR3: TGTGCCAGTAGTATTTTCGGGATTGGTCGCCACGGTGAAAAACTGTTTTTT. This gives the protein CASSIFGIGRHGEKLFF.

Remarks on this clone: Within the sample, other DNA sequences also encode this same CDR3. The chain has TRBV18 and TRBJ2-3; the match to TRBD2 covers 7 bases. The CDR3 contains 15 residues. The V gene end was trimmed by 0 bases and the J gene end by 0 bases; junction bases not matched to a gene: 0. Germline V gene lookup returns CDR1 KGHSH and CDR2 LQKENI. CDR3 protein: CASSPPSGSTDTQYF. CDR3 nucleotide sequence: TGTGCCAGCTCACCACCTAGCGGGAGCACAGATACGCAGTATTTT. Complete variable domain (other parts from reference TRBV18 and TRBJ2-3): NAGVMQNPRHLVRRRGQEARLRCSPMKGHSHVYWYRQLPEEGLKFMVYLQKENIIDESGMPKERFSAEFPKEGPSILRIQQVVRGDSAAYFCASSPPSGSTDTQYFGPGTRLTVL.

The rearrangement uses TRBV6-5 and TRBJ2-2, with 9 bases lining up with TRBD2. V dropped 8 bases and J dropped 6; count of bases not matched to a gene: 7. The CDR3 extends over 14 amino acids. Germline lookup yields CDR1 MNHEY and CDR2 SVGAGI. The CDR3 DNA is TGTGCCAGCTGCGAGCTAGCGGGGCCCGGGGAGCTGTTTTTT. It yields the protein CASCELAGPGELFF.

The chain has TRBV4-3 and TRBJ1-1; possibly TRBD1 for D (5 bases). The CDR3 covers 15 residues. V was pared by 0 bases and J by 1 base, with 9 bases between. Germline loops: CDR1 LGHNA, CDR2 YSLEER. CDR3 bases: TGCGCCAGCAGCCAAGAAAACAGGAGGAACACTGAAGCTTTCTTT. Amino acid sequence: CASSQENRRNTEAFF.

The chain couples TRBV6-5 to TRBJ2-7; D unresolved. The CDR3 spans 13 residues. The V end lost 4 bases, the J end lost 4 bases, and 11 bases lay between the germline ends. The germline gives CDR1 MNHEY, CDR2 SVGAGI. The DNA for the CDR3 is TGTGCCAGCAGTTCCTTCCAATCGTACGAGCAGTACTTC. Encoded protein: CASSSFQSYEQYF.

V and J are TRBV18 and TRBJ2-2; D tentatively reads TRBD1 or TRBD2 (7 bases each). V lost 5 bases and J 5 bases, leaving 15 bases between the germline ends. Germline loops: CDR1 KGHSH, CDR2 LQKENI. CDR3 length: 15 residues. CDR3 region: CASSSRQGGTGELFF. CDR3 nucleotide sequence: TGTGCCAGCTCATCCCGACAGGGAGGGACCGGGGAGCTGTTTTTT.

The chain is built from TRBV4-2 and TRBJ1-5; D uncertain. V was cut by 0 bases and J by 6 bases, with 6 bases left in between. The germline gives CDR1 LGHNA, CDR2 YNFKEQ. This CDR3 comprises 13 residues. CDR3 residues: CASSQEESQPQHF. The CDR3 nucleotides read TGTGCCAGCAGCCAAGAAGAGTCTCAGCCCCAGCATTTT.

The CDR3 DNA sequence: TGTGCCAGCAGCCAAGAAAGTTATAGCAATCAGCCCCAGCATTTT. Amino acids: CASSQESYSNQPQHF. The chain couples TRBV4-2 to TRBJ1-5, with D hard to call. In germline, CDR1 is LGHNA, CDR2 YNFKEQ. This CDR3 region has 15 residues. V lost 0 bases and J lost 0, with 6 bases in between.